The rows below give T cell receptor beta chains drawn from one sample of a study of PD-1 blockade in mismatch repair-deficient tumors. TCRdb's table, derived via immunoSEQ multiplex PCR, lists solely in-frame clones and lacks some. The table has more than 90,000 clones, 60% to 85% seen once. Sequencing used peripheral blood, obtained more than 58 weeks after starting pembrolizumab. The receptor set was obtained from an adult with mismatch repair-deficient cancer. Each CDR3 is given without its conserved first and last residue. A D gene is named only where the DNA matches it firmly. Size is stated for part of the rows, as once, few or many counts, or as a class when the clone is expanded.

d_gene: .; v_gene: TRBV6-5; j_gene: TRBJ1-2; abundance: few; CDR3aa: ASGSANYGYT
d_gene: TRBD1; v_gene: TRBV27; j_gene: TRBJ1-4; abundance: .; CDR3aa: ASSLRQGARGLANEKLF
d_gene: .; v_gene: TRBV9; j_gene: TRBJ2-2; abundance: .; CDR3aa: ASSVGQRGTGELF
d_gene: .; v_gene: TRBV11-2; j_gene: TRBJ1-2; abundance: .; CDR3aa: ASSLSAGKINYGYT
d_gene: .; v_gene: TRBV6-5; j_gene: TRBJ2-5; abundance: .; CDR3aa: ASSYSRAREGTQY
d_gene: .; v_gene: TRBV2; j_gene: TRBJ2-2; abundance: .; CDR3aa: ASKPTNTGELF
d_gene: .; v_gene: TRBV18; j_gene: TRBJ2-3; abundance: .; CDR3aa: ASLLDGTSTDTQY
d_gene: .; v_gene: TRBV27; j_gene: TRBJ2-2; abundance: .; CDR3aa: ASSLGGSGELF
d_gene: .; v_gene: TRBV29-1; j_gene: TRBJ2-3; abundance: .; CDR3aa: SVARLAASTDTQY
d_gene: TRBD2; v_gene: TRBV18; j_gene: TRBJ2-1; abundance: few; CDR3aa: ASSPPGVAGGQGEQF
d_gene: .; v_gene: TRBV28; j_gene: TRBJ2-6; abundance: .; CDR3aa: ASRPPGANVLT
d_gene: .; v_gene: TRBV11-3; j_gene: TRBJ1-1; abundance: .; CDR3aa: ASSFWAENTEAF
d_gene: .; v_gene: TRBV11-2; j_gene: TRBJ2-2; abundance: once; CDR3aa: ASSLIEGTGELF
d_gene: .; v_gene: TRBV19; j_gene: TRBJ2-7; abundance: .; CDR3aa: ASQGGENPYEQY
d_gene: .; v_gene: TRBV19; j_gene: TRBJ1-1; abundance: .; CDR3aa: ASSIQGLNTEAF
d_gene: TRBD2; v_gene: TRBV6-1; j_gene: TRBJ2-1; abundance: .; CDR3aa: ASSGVRAGGYNEQF
d_gene: .; v_gene: TRBV6-5; j_gene: TRBJ2-1; abundance: .; CDR3aa: ASSGGDNEQF
d_gene: .; v_gene: TRBV12-5; j_gene: TRBJ1-2; abundance: .; CDR3aa: ASASPAPGVYGYT
d_gene: .; v_gene: TRBV9; j_gene: TRBJ2-6; abundance: .; CDR3aa: ASSVAGGAFDSGANVLT
d_gene: .; v_gene: TRBV28; j_gene: TRBJ1-2; abundance: many; CDR3aa: ASRGFGLDGYT
d_gene: .; v_gene: TRBV11-3; j_gene: TRBJ2-1; abundance: .; CDR3aa: ASRQGRWDEKNEQF
d_gene: .; v_gene: TRBV7-2; j_gene: TRBJ2-7; abundance: .; CDR3aa: ASSFAGSSYEQY